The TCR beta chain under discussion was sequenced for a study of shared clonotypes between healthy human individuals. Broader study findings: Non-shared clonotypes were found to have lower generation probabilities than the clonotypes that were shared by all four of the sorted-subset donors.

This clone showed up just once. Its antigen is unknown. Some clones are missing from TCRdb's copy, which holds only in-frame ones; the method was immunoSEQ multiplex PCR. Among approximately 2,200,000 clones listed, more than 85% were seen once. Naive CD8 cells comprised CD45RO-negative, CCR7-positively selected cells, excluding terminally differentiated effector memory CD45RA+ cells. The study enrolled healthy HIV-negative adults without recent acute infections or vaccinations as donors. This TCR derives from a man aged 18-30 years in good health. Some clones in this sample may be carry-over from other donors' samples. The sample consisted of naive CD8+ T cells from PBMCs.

In DNA, the CDR3 is TGTGCCACCAGCAGAGCCCAGACGTTACAAGAGACCCAGTACTTC. Translation: CATSRAQTLQETQYF. The rearrangement uses TRBV15 and TRBJ2-5, with unresolved D. The germline V gene encodes CDR1 LNHNV and CDR2 YYDKDF (reference sequence). V lost 1 base to trimming and J lost 2 bases, with 11 bases between them. The CDR3 has 15 amino acids.